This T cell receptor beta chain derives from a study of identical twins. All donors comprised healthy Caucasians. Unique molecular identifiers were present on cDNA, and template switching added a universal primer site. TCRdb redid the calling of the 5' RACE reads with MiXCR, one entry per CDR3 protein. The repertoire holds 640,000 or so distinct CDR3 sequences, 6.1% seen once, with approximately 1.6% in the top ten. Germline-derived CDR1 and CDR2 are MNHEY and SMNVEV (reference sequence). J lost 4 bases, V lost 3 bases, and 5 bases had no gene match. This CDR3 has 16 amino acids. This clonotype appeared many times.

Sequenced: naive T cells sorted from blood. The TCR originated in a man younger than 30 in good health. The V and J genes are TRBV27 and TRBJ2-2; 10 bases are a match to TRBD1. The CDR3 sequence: CASSFSGTGVTGELFF. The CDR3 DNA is TGTGCCAGCAGTTTTTCCGGGACAGGGGTCACCGGGGAGCTGTTTTTT.